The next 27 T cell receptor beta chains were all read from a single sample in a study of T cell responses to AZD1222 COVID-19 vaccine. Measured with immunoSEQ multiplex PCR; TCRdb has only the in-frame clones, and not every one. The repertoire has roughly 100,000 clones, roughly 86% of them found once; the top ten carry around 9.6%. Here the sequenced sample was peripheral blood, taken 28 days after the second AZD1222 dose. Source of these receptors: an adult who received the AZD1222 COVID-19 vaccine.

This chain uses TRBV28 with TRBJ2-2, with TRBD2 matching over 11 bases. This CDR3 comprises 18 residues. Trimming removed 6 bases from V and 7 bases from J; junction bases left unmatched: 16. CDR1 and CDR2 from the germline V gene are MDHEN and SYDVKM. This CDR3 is CASSPTRLAGRGGGELFF. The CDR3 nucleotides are TGTGCCAGCAGCCCTACCCGACTAGCGGGACGAGGGGGCGGGGAGCTGTTTTTT. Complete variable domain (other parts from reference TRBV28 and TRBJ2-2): DVKVTQSSRYLVKRTGEKVFLECVQDMDHENMFWYRQDPGLGLRLIYFSYDVKMKEKGDIPEGYSVSREKKERFSLILESASTNQTSMYLCASSPTRLAGRGGGELFFGEGSRLTVL.

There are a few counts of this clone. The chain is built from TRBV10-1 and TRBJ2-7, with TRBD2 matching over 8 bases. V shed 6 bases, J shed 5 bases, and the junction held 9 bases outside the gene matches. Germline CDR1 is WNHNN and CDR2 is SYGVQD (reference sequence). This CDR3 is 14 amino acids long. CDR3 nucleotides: TGCGCCAGCAGCGCCGGGCGGGGGGCCCACGAGCAGTACTTC. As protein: CASSAGRGAHEQYF.

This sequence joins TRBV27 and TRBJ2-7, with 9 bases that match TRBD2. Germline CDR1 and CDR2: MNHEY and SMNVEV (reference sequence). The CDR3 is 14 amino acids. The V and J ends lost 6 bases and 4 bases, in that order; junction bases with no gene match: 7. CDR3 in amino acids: CASRDSGSLYEQYF. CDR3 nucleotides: TGTGCCAGCAGGGATAGCGGGAGCCTTTACGAGCAGTACTTC.

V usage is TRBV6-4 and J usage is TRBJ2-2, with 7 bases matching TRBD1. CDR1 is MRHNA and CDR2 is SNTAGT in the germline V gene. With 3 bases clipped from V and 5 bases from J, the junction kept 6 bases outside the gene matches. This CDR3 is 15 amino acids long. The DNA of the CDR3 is TGTGCCAGCAGTGAAGCCCAGGGGGTGACCGGGGAGCTGTTTTTT. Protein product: CASSEAQGVTGELFF.

The CDR3: CASKAGNTEAFF. CDR3 nucleotides: TGTGCCAGTAAGGCCGGGAACACTGAAGCTTTCTTT. The rearrangement joins TRBV19 to TRBJ1-1; D unclear. The CDR3 loop spans 12 amino acids. V gave up 7 bases and J gave up 1 base, with 7 bases separating them. CDR1 is LNHDA and CDR2 is SQIVND in the germline V gene (reference sequence).

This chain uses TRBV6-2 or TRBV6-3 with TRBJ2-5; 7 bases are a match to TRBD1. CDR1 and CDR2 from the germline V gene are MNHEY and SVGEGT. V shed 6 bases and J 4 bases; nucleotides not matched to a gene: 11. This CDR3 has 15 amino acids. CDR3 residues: CASSDSGQKGETQYF. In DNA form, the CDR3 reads TGTGCCAGCAGCGACTCGGGACAGAAGGGAGAGACCCAGTACTTC.

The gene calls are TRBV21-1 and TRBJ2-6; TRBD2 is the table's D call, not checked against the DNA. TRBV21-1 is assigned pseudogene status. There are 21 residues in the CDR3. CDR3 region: CASSKESGRRSGTPGANVLTF. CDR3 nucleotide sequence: TGTGCCAGCAGCAAAGAAAGTGGCAGGAGGAGCGGGACCCCTGGGGCCAACGTCCTGACTTTC.

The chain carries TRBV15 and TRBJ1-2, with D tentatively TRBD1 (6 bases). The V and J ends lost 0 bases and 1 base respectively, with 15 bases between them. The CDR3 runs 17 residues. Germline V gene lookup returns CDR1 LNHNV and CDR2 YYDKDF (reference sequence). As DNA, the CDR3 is TGTGCCACCAGCAGAGATCTCACAGGGCCGTTTAACTATGGCTACACCTTC. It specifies CATSRDLTGPFNYGYTF.

The CDR3 DNA reads as TGTGCCAGCAGCTTGAAGGCCGAGCAGTACTTC. Its translation: CASSLKAEQYF. The chain joins TRBV7-2 to TRBJ2-7, with D hard to call. Germline values: CDR1 SGHTA, CDR2 FQGNSA. The CDR3 length is 11 residues. V was cut by 3 bases and J by 6 bases, with 6 bases left in between.

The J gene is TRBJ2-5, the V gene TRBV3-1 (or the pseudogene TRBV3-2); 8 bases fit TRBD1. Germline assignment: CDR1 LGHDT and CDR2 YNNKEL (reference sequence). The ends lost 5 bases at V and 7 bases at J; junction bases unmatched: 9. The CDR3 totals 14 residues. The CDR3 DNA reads TGTGCCAGCAGCACCCGACAGGGGTTAGGGACCCAGTACTTC. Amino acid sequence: CASSTRQGLGTQYF.

CDR3 protein: CASSSRQGGLIDYGYTF. The CDR3 DNA is TGTGCCAGCAGCTCCCGACAGGGGGGCCTTATAGACTATGGCTACACCTTC. The rearrangement uses TRBV5-6 and TRBJ1-2; 9 nucleotides agree with TRBD1. Germline V lookup: CDR1 SGHDT, CDR2 YYEEEE. The J segment lost 3 bases and the V segment lost 3 bases, leaving 12 bases of the junction unmatched. The CDR3 consists of 17 residues.

The CDR3 loop reads CASTPDRDQPQHF. CDR3 in DNA: TGTGCCAGCACCCCAGACCGGGATCAGCCCCAGCATTTT. The V call is TRBV2, the J call TRBJ1-5; D gene ambiguous. Germline CDR1 reads SNHLY; CDR2 reads FYNNEI. The V gene lost 7 bases and the J gene lost 5 bases, with 12 bases spanning the gap. The CDR3 covers 13 residues.

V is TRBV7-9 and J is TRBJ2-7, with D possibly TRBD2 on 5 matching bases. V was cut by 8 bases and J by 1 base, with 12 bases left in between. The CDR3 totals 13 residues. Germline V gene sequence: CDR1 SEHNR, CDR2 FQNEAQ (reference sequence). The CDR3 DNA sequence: TGTGCCAGCCTAGCTGGCGGATCCTACGAGCAGTACTTC. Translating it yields CASLAGGSYEQYF.

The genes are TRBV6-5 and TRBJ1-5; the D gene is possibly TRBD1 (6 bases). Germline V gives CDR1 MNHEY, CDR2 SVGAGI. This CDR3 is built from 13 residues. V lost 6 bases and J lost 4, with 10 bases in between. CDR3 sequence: CASSLDRNQPQHF. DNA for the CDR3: TGTGCCAGCAGCCTGGACAGAAATCAGCCCCAGCATTTT.

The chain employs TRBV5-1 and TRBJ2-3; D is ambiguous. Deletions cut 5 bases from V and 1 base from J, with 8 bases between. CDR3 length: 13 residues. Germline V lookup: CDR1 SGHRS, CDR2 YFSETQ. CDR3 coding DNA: TGCGCCAGCAGGAGTGGGGGCACAGATACGCAGTATTTT. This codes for CASRSGGTDTQYF.

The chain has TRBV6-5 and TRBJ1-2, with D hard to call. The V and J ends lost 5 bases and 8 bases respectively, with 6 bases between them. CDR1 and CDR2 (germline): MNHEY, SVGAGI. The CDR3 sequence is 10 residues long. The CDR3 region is CASSTEGYTF. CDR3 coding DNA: TGTGCCAGCAGTACGGAGGGCTACACCTTC.

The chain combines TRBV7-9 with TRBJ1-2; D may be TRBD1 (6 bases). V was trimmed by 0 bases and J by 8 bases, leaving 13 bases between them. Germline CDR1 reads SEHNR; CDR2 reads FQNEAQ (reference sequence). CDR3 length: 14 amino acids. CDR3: CASSLAGAHRGYTF. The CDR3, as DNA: TGTGCCAGCAGCTTAGCGGGGGCCCATCGGGGCTACACCTTC.

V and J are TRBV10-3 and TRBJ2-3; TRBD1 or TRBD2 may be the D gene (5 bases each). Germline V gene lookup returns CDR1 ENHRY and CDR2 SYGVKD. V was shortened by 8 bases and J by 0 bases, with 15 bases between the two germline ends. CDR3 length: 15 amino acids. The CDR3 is CAIQGASRSTDTQYF. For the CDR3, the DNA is TGTGCCATCCAAGGGGCTAGCCGTAGCACAGATACGCAGTATTTT.

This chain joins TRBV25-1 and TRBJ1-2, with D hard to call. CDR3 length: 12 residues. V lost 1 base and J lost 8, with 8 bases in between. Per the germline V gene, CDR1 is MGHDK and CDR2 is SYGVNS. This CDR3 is CASSESWEGYTF. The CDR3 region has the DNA TGTGCCAGCAGTGAATCGTGGGAGGGCTACACCTTC.

CDR3 sequence: CATSDFQGEQYF. CDR3 bases: TGTGCCACCAGTGATTTTCAGGGCGAGCAGTACTTC. This chain uses TRBV24-1 with TRBJ2-7; possibly TRBD1 for D (5 bases). The CDR3 sequence is 12 residues long. Germline CDR1 and CDR2: KGHDR and SFDVKD. V was cut by 1 base and J by 6 bases, with 6 bases left in between.

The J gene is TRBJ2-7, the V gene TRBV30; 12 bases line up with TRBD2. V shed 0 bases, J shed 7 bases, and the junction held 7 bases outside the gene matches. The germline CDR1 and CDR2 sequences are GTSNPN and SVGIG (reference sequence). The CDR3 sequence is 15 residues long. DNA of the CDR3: TGTGCCTGGAGTGTGGCTAGCGGGGGGGCGAGGGAGCAGTACTTC. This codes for CAWSVASGGAREQYF.

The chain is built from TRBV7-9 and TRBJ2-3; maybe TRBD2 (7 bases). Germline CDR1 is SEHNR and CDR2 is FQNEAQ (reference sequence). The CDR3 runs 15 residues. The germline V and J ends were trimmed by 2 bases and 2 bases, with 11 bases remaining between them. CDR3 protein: CASSLLAGATDTQYF. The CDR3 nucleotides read TGTGCCAGCAGCTTACTTGCGGGGGCCACAGATACGCAGTATTTT.

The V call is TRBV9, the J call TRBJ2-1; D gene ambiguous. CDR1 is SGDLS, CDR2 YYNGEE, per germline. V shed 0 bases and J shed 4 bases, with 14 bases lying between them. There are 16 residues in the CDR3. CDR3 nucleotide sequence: TGTGCCAGCAGCGTAGCTTCGGACGTGGGGTACAATGAGCAGTTCTTC. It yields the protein CASSVASDVGYNEQFF. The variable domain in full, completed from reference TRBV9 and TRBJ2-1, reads DSGVTQTPKHLITATGQRVTLRCSPRSGDLSVYWYQQSLDQGLQFLIQYYNGEERAKGNILERFSAQQFPDLHSELNLSSLELGDSALYFCASSVASDVGYNEQFFGPGTRLTVL.

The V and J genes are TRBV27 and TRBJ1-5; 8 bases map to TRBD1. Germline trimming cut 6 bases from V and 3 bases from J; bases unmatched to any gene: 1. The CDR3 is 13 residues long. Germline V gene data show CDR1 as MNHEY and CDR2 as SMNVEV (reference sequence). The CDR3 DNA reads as TGTGCCAGCAGGACAGGGGTCAATCAGCCCCAGCATTTT. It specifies CASRTGVNQPQHF.

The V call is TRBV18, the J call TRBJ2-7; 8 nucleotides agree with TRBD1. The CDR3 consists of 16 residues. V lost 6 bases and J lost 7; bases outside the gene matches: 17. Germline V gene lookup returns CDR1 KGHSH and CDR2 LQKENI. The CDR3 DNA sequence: TGTGCCAGCTCCCCCACCAATGTTTACAGGGGGGATGAGCAGTACTTC. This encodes CASSPTNVYRGDEQYF.

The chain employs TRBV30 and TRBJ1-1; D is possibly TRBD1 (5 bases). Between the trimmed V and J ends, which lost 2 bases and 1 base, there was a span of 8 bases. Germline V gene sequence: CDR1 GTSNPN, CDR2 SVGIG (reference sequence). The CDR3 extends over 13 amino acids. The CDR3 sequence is CAWSRQRNTEAFF. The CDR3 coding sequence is TGTGCCTGGAGTCGACAGAGGAACACTGAAGCTTTCTTT.

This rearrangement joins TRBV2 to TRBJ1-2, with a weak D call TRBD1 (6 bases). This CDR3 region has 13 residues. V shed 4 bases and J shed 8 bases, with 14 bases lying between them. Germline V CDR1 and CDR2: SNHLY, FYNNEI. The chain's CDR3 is CASSVRGDWGYTF. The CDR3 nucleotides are TGTGCCAGCAGTGTTAGGGGGGATTGGGGCTACACCTTC. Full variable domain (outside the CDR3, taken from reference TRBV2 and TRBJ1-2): EPEVTQTPSHQVTQMGQEVILRCVPISNHLYFYWYRQILGQKVEFLVSFYNNEISEKSEIFDDQFSVERPDGSNFTLKIRSTKLEDSAMYFCASSVRGDWGYTFGSGTRLTVV.